A single sample gave rise to the 32 T cell receptor beta chains below, sequenced in a study of blood T cell repertoires in COVID-19. Clones were sequenced by immunoSEQ multiplex PCR, and TCRdb holds only the in-frame ones, with some missing. The top ten clones hold 1.5% of a sample with around 220,000 clones, 70% to 90% of them seen once. The sample taken for sequencing was peripheral blood. Receptors were obtained from a man between 18 and 29 years old with active or convalescent COVID-19.

The rearrangement joins TRBV7-9 to TRBJ2-1; D unresolved. V shed 5 bases and J shed 9 bases, with 8 bases lying between them. The germline V gene encodes CDR1 SEHNR and CDR2 FQNEAQ (reference sequence). The CDR3 is made up of 11 amino acids. CDR3 amino acids: CASSPSGEQFF. The CDR3 region has the DNA TGTGCCAGCAGCCCCTCGGGTGAGCAGTTCTTC.

This rearrangement joins TRBV19 to TRBJ2-5; 8 bases match TRBD1. CDR3 length: 15 residues. V shed 2 bases, J shed 4 bases, and the junction held 6 bases outside the gene matches. Germline CDR1 and CDR2: LNHDA and SQIVND (reference sequence). CDR3 sequence: CASSIRGQVGETQYF. The CDR3 region has the DNA TGTGCCAGTAGTATACGGGGACAGGTTGGAGAGACCCAGTACTTC.

The chain has TRBV21-1 and TRBJ2-5; TRBD2, as called in the table, went unchecked against the DNA. TRBV21-1 has pseudogene status. The CDR3 runs to 16 residues. This CDR3 reads CASSERRLGRLETQYF. CDR3 coding DNA: TGTGCCAGCAGCGAACGCCGACTAGGTCGTCTCGAGACCCAGTACTTC.

This chain links TRBV12-5 with TRBJ1-1; D possibly corresponds to TRBD1 (5 bases). Germline V CDR1 and CDR2: LGHNT, FRNRAP. Trimming removed 3 bases from V and 8 bases from J, with 10 bases in between. The CDR3 has 12 residues. The DNA of the CDR3 is TGTGCTAGTGGTTTCGGAGGGGTCGAAGCTTTCTTT. Translating it yields CASGFGGVEAFF.

The chain joins TRBV19 to TRBJ2-2; 11 bases match TRBD2. The germline V gene encodes CDR1 LNHDA and CDR2 SQIVND (reference sequence). V lost 11 bases, J lost 2 bases, and 7 bases stayed unmatched. The CDR3 is made up of 15 amino acids. This chain's CDR3 is CAVGGLAGNTGELFF. The CDR3 DNA sequence: TGTGCCGTCGGCGGACTAGCGGGTAACACCGGGGAGCTGTTTTTT.

The chain carries TRBV24-1 and TRBJ1-5; D may be TRBD1 (5 bases). The CDR3 is 13 amino acids. The germline V gene has CDR1 KGHDR and CDR2 SFDVKD. V was shortened by 4 bases and J by 15 bases, with 18 bases between the two germline ends. The CDR3 loop is CATSDLGLAPGHF. CDR3 sequence (DNA): TGTGCCACCAGTGACCTGGGACTGGCCCCAGGGCATTTT.

This sequence joins TRBV6-5 and TRBJ2-1; 8 bases match TRBD1. J lost 3 bases, V lost 4 bases, and 8 bases had no gene match. CDR1 is MNHEY, CDR2 SVGAGI, per germline. The CDR3 consists of 16 residues. For the CDR3, the DNA is TGTGCCAGCAGTTCCCGCGGACAGGGCGGCTACAATGAGCAGTTCTTC. Protein sequence: CASSSRGQGGYNEQFF.

The chain is built from TRBV14 and TRBJ1-1; perhaps TRBD1 as D (5 bases). The CDR3 is 15 residues long. Trimming pared 4 bases from V and 1 base from J, leaving 13 bases between. Germline V gives CDR1 SGHDN, CDR2 FVKESK. CDR3 residues: CASSLTFGGNTEAFF. The CDR3 DNA follows: TGTGCCAGCAGCCTTACCTTCGGGGGGAACACTGAAGCTTTCTTT.

The sample holds a few counts of this clone. J is TRBJ1-6 and V is TRBV4-3; tentatively, D is TRBD1 (6 bases). The V gene's germline CDR1 is LGHNA and CDR2 YSLEER. Trimming cost V 0 bases and J 9 bases, with 12 bases left between them. CDR3 size: 15 residues. The CDR3 DNA is TGCGCCAGCAGCCAAGATTATTCGGACAGTTCACCCCTCCACTTT. It is translated as CASSQDYSDSSPLHF.

The rearrangement uses TRBV10-2 and TRBJ1-2; 8 bases match TRBD1. Per the germline V gene, CDR1 is WSHSY and CDR2 is SAAADI. Trimming cost V 3 bases and J 4 bases; bases outside gene matches: 16. CDR3 length: 18 residues. This CDR3 is CASSEPPGAGGFGYGYTF. As DNA, the CDR3 is TGCGCCAGCAGTGAACCCCCTGGGGCAGGGGGCTTTGGCTATGGCTACACCTTC.

This clone was seen once. The genes are TRBV5-5 and TRBJ2-7, with 8 bases fitting TRBD1. V shed 3 bases, J shed 5 bases, and the junction held 7 bases outside the gene matches. The germline V gene encodes CDR1 SGHKS and CDR2 YYEKEE (reference sequence). The CDR3 loop spans 14 amino acids. CDR3 amino acids: CASSSGQAVDEQYF. The CDR3 DNA reads TGTGCCAGCAGCTCGGGACAGGCCGTGGACGAGCAGTACTTC.

On this clone: Because the CDR3's place on the DNA is in doubt, the DNA is left out and the CDR3 is given as listed by TCRdb. The chain joins TRBV5-1 to TRBJ1-1; the table's D call, TRBD1, was not checked against the DNA. Germline assignment: CDR1 SGHRS and CDR2 YFSETQ. Termini included, the CDR3 measures 12 amino acids. CDR3 in amino acids: CASSFGQGSTFF.

The V and J genes are TRBV7-2 and TRBJ2-2, with no clear D. The CDR3 extends over 15 amino acids. Germline V gives CDR1 SGHTA, CDR2 FQGNSA. Trimming removed 0 bases from V and 3 bases from J, with 8 bases in between. CDR3 DNA: TGTGCCAGCAGCTTAGCGGGCAGATACACCGGGGAGCTGTTTTTT. Translated: CASSLAGRYTGELFF.

This chain joins TRBV10-1 and TRBJ2-7; 8 bases map to TRBD2. CDR3 length: 13 amino acids. Germline loops: CDR1 WNHNN, CDR2 SYGVQD (reference sequence). The V and J ends lost 4 bases and 5 bases, in that order; junction bases with no gene match: 4. CDR3 protein: CASSAVSGNEQYF. CDR3 sequence (DNA): TGCGCCAGCAGTGCCGTTAGCGGGAACGAGCAGTACTTC.

This chain joins TRBV9 and TRBJ2-2, with 8 positions matching TRBD1. This CDR3 is built from 17 residues. V was clipped by 3 bases and J by 0 bases; unmatched bases: 7. Germline V CDR1 and CDR2: SGDLS, YYNGEE. The CDR3 nucleotides are TGTGCCAGCAGCGCAGGACCAGGGGGCCCGAACACCGGGGAGCTGTTTTTT. Its protein is CASSAGPGGPNTGELFF.

V usage is TRBV10-2 and J usage is TRBJ2-7; 9 bases line up with TRBD2. This CDR3 contains 14 residues. V lost 2 bases to trimming and J lost 6 bases; unmatched junction nucleotides: 5. From germline, CDR1 is WSHSY and CDR2 SAAADI. The DNA for the CDR3 is TGCGCCAGCAGTGAGGGCGGGAGGGCCGGCGAGCAGTACTTC. Protein sequence: CASSEGGRAGEQYF.

The rearrangement uses TRBV30 and TRBJ1-6, with a tentative D call TRBD1 (6 bases). The V and J ends lost 4 bases and 0 bases respectively, with 19 bases between them. The CDR3 covers 18 residues. Per germline, CDR1 GTSNPN and CDR2 SVGIG (reference sequence). CDR3 residues: CAWTAGTPLNSYNSPLHF. The CDR3 DNA is TGTGCCTGGACAGCAGGGACACCGTTGAACTCCTATAATTCACCCCTCCACTTT.

The genes are TRBV7-3 and TRBJ1-1; TRBD1 is a possible D gene (5 bases). Trimming removed 5 bases at V and 0 bases at J, with 10 bases between. Germline-derived CDR1 and CDR2 are SGHTA and FQGTGA. The CDR3 contains 14 residues. The CDR3: CASSLDRLNTEAFF. The CDR3 DNA sequence: TGTGCCAGCAGCCTCGACAGACTGAACACTGAAGCTTTCTTT.

V usage is TRBV5-6 and J usage is TRBJ2-1; TRBD2 aligns across 9 bases. Germline values: CDR1 SGHDT, CDR2 YYEEEE. Trimming at V came to 4 bases and at J to 4 bases, leaving 6 bases not matched to a gene. This CDR3 is 15 amino acids long. CDR3 in DNA: TGTGCCAGCAGCCCGGGCGGGAGGGTTTACAATGAGCAGTTCTTC. This gives the protein CASSPGGRVYNEQFF.

The J gene is TRBJ2-1, the V gene TRBV7-2, with 7 bases fitting TRBD2. Germline CDR1 is SGHTA and CDR2 is FQGNSA. V was pared by 3 bases and J by 3 bases, with 5 bases of the junction left unmatched. This CDR3 is 15 amino acids long. The CDR3 DNA follows: TGTGCCAGCAGCTTTTTAGCGGGTAGCTACAATGAGCAGTTCTTC. Translating gives CASSFLAGSYNEQFF.

The chain combines TRBV21-1 with TRBJ1-5; no check of the table's D call, TRBD1, against the DNA was made. TRBV21-1 is given as a pseudogene. This CDR3 has 16 residues. The CDR3 is CASSSQGNHSNQPQHF. CDR3 nucleotides: TGTGCCAGCAGCAGCCAGGGGAACCATAGCAATCAGCCCCAGCATTTT.

This clone has a single count. The rearrangement uses TRBV2 and TRBJ1-5, with D possibly TRBD1 on 5 matching bases. V was pared by 7 bases and J by 7 bases, with 14 bases between. The germline V gene encodes CDR1 SNHLY and CDR2 FYNNEI. The CDR3 spans 13 residues. This chain's CDR3 is CASTTPGRQPQHF. CDR3 coding DNA: TGTGCCAGCACGACTCCAGGGAGGCAGCCCCAGCATTTT.

This chain links TRBV14 with TRBJ2-5, with TRBD2 matching over 7 bases. The ends lost 1 base at V and 5 bases at J; junction bases unmatched: 4. The CDR3 is 14 residues long. In germline, CDR1 is SGHDN, CDR2 FVKESK. The CDR3 nucleotides are TGTGCCAGCAGCCAAGCCGGACTAGGGGAGACCCAGTACTTC. Amino acids: CASSQAGLGETQYF.

This rearrangement joins TRBV10-1 to TRBJ2-7, with D maybe TRBD2 (6 bases). Trimming took off 6 bases at V and 5 bases at J, with 20 bases between the two ends. Germline lookup yields CDR1 WNHNN and CDR2 SYGVQD (reference sequence). There are 15 residues in the CDR3. The CDR3 DNA reads as TGCGCCAGCAGCCAGAGACGGGGGTTACTGGACGAGCAGTACTTC. It translates to CASSQRRGLLDEQYF.

The chain is built from TRBV28 and TRBJ2-7; 8 bases are shared with TRBD1. The CDR3 contains 13 residues. V dropped 11 bases and J dropped 4; count of bases not matched to a gene: 10. From germline, CDR1 is MDHEN and CDR2 SYDVKM. CDR3 coding DNA: TGTGCCGGAAGTCGCAGGGGGCGTTACGAGCAGTACTTC. This gives the protein CAGSRRGRYEQYF.

The chain joins TRBV5-1 to TRBJ2-3; perhaps TRBD2 as D (5 bases). Germline V CDR1 and CDR2: SGHRS, YFSETQ. The V end was cut by 5 bases, the J end by 0 bases, with 13 bases between. The CDR3 loop spans 15 amino acids. CDR3 coding DNA: TGCGCCAGCAGGTTAAGCGGAACTAGCACAGATACGCAGTATTTT. Translating it yields CASRLSGTSTDTQYF.

This chain links TRBV4-3 with TRBJ2-7, with D maybe TRBD1 (6 bases). Germline-derived CDR1 and CDR2 are LGHNA and YSLEER. The CDR3 is 15 amino acids. V dropped 2 bases and J dropped 4 bases, with 15 bases sitting between them. CDR3 residues: CASSQQQGSPYEQYF. CDR3 nucleotides: TGCGCCAGCAGCCAACAACAGGGATCGCCTTACGAGCAGTACTTC.

The chain uses TRBV15 and TRBJ1-1; the match to TRBD1 covers 10 bases. The CDR3 consists of 15 residues. Trimming took 3 bases from V and 3 from J; bases not matched to a gene: 4. Per the germline V gene, CDR1 is LNHNV and CDR2 is YYDKDF (reference sequence). The CDR3 DNA reads as TGTGCCACCAGCAGGGACAGGGGGGTTTACACTGAAGCTTTCTTT. This encodes CATSRDRGVYTEAFF.

This clone appeared once. This sequence joins TRBV12-3 or TRBV12-4 and TRBJ1-4; D possibly corresponds to TRBD1 (5 bases). Between the trimmed V and J ends, which lost 6 bases and 8 bases, there was a span of 13 bases. CDR3 length: 13 amino acids. Here the CDR3 reads CASSQGNREKLFF. The CDR3 DNA follows: TGTGCCAGCAGCCAGGGAAATCGCGAAAAACTGTTTTTT.

The gene calls are TRBV27 and TRBJ2-7; possible D gene TRBD1, 5 bases. The V gene lost 7 bases and the J gene lost 8 bases, with 21 bases spanning the gap. CDR3 length: 14 residues. CDR1 MNHEY and CDR2 SMNVEV come from the germline V gene (reference sequence). CDR3 coding DNA: TGTGCCAGCACCGGCGGACAATCCAATACGAAGCAGTACTTC. Protein: CASTGGQSNTKQYF.

This rearrangement joins TRBV27 to TRBJ2-1; TRBD2 matches 8 bases. This CDR3 contains 19 residues. Germline loops: CDR1 MNHEY, CDR2 SMNVEV (reference sequence). J lost 5 bases, V lost 3 bases, and 18 bases had no gene match. CDR3 in DNA: TGTGCCAGCAGTTTTCGGGTCCCGGGAGGGTCCCTGGAAAACAATGAGCAGTTCTTC. This gives the protein CASSFRVPGGSLENNEQFF.

The V gene is TRBV5-1, the J gene TRBJ1-2; the D gene is possibly TRBD1 (6 bases). From germline, CDR1 is SGHRS and CDR2 YFSETQ. V lost 5 bases and J 6 bases, leaving 17 bases between the germline ends. This CDR3 is 14 amino acids long. In nucleotides, the CDR3 is TGCGCCAGCAGGCAACCCGGGACAACTGATGGCTACACCTTC. Its translation: CASRQPGTTDGYTF. Drawing the rest from reference TRBV5-1 and TRBJ1-2, the complete variable domain is KAGVTQTPRYLIKTRGQQVTLSCSPISGHRSVSWYQQTPGQGLQFLFEYFSETQRNKGNFPGRFSGRQFSNSRSEMNVSTLELGDSALYLCASRQPGTTDGYTFGSGTRLTVV.